This TCR beta chain was sequenced in a study of T cell responses to AZD1222 COVID-19 vaccine (dated by TCRdb to the early 2020s). In the study overall: Because spike-specific TCR depth and breadth did not differ between the two schedules, AZD1222 recipients who got a second dose at roughly 4 weeks were pooled with those who got a second dose at roughly 12 weeks. A total of more than 230 trial participants underwent TCR sequencing, of whom nearly 210 had received two doses of AZD1222 and some 25 had received two doses of the MenACWY control vaccine. Trial participants were enrolled by age into 18-55, 56-69 and 70-plus year subgroups, with around 140, 26 and 57 TCR-sequenced participants respectively. Overall study outcomes, separate from this receptor: Vaccine-associated CD4 TCRs spanned the whole spike protein, with dominant responses in regions 160-218 and 743-854. Epitopes outside the regions mutated in the B.1.351 and B.1.1.7 variants were reportedly recognized by nearly half of the unique spike-specific TCRs. Participants were mostly white British, with more females than males. The authors suggested clonal diversity may have been underestimated. Because no day 14 peak-response samples were available, repertoires were characterized only after the peak T cell response. The 56-69-year group was small, and its depth increase did not reach significance, likely because of low power. Only six AZD1222 recipients were SARS-CoV-2 seropositive at baseline, limiting conclusions about previously exposed vaccinees. After two AZD1222 doses, spike-specific TCR breadth and depth were significantly higher than at day 0 and than in MenACWY recipients.

The CDR3 regions of human TCRbeta chains were analyzed by immunosequencing. The paper's processing steps were these. TCRs in the repertoires were compared against a reference library of SARS-CoV-2-specific TCRs that had been generated with the MIRA antigen-specificity platform. Breadth meant the fraction of unique TCRs that were SARS-CoV-2-associated, whereas depth meant the fraction of total T cells that were SARS-CoV-2-associated. Using the MIRA data, each spike-specific TCR was mapped to the spike region that the TCR reacts to and placed in a CD4 or CD8 class. Log10-transformed breadth and depth values were compared by one-way ANOVA with Sidak's multiple comparisons tests. The clones in this table, taken by TCRdb from immuneACCESS, are in-frame only. Not every clone is retained; where verified, under half of the shortfall comes from an unresolved V gene, and the cause of the rest is unknown. The DNA was the basis for D and trimming; V, J and clone size are from that table. For this sample there are 60,000 to 65,000 clones; about 83% appear just once. In total, the top ten clones hold 6.5% to 8% of the sample.

As concerns this clone: No cognate antigen has been identified for it. No per-base quality is available; no much larger clone lies one base away.

From the cysteine up to the phenylalanine, the CDR3 has a length of 17 residues. Left in the record is the CDR3 DNA by itself, 51 bases read in frame from the first base. V lost 2 bases and J lost 4 bases, and the count of bases not matched to a germline gene is 10. This specimen's time point label, interpreted: baseline before first vaccination. Vaccinee samples were obtained from the UK trials COV001 and COV002, which included a single-blind randomized controlled phase 2/3 trial of AZD1222 (ChAdOx1 nCoV-19) in healthy adults. For TCRbeta chain sequencing, PBMC samples from trial participants were taken at day 0 and at day 28 after the second dose.

The receptor's source is an adult in good health. This sample comprised peripheral blood, obtained on day 0 of AZD1222 vaccination. The chain links TRBV23-1 with TRBJ2-1, with 8 junctional bases fitting TRBD1. TRBV23-1 is known as an ORF, though its function is uncertain. The CDR3 amino acid sequence is: CASSQRVGTGSYNEQFF. The bases are TGCGCCAGCAGTCAAAGAGTTGGGACAGGAAGTTACAATGAGCAGTTCTTC.